The entry below describes one T cell receptor (beta chain). Its antigen is unidentified. Some clones are missing from TCRdb's copy, which holds only in-frame ones; the method was immunoSEQ multiplex PCR. The sample holds roughly 150,000 clones; more than 80% are singletons and the top ten take about 4%. The entry originates in a study of T cell responses to AZD1222 COVID-19 vaccine. Whole-study findings and limits: Clonal diversity may have been underestimated in mostly white British donors. Researchers took repertoire samples only after the peak T cell response had come.

This CDR3 region has 12 residues. Germline V gene sequence: CDR1 SQVTM, CDR2 ANQGSEA. J was trimmed by 4 bases and V by 6 bases; bases with no gene match: 3. V usage is TRBV29-1 and J usage is TRBJ1-1; 9 bases map to TRBD1. The receptor's source is an adult in good health. The sequences come from peripheral blood, collected on day 0 of AZD1222 vaccination. The CDR3 DNA sequence: TGCAGCGTGGGGACAGGGTTCACTGAAGCTTTCTTT. It is translated as CSVGTGFTEAFF.